Following are 16 T cell receptor beta chains from one sample sequenced in a study of T cell responses to AZD1222 COVID-19 vaccine (dated by TCRdb to about 2021). Read against the paper, the sample's time point label means: about 28 days (+/-7) after the second vaccine dose. To prepare the library, the immunoSEQ multiplex PCR assay was applied. What TCRdb holds here is the immuneACCESS table cut down to in-frame rearrangements. Part of the clones is not present; checked against another copy, under half of the missing clones reflect an unresolved V gene, and the others are unexplained. The sample table holds about 45,000 clones, of which around nine tenths were seen once. Around 1.1% of the sample lies in the top ten. The sequenced sample was peripheral blood, obtained 28 days after the second AZD1222 dose. The receptor source for this set is an adult who received the AZD1222 COVID-19 vaccine.

This sequence joins TRBV5-1 and TRBJ2-7, with 9 bases matching TRBD2. The CDR3 is 14 amino acids. Germline V gene lookup returns CDR1 SGHRS and CDR2 YFSETQ. The J segment lost 3 bases and the V segment lost 3 bases, leaving 4 bases of the junction unmatched. The CDR3: CASSWSSGSYEQYF. CDR3 in DNA: TGCGCCAGCAGCTGGAGTAGCGGGAGCTACGAGCAGTACTTC.

This clone is a singleton in its sample. As DNA, the CDR3 is TGTGCCAGCAGACCACGCCAGGGGACGCTCGACGAGCAGTACTTC. This gives the protein CASRPRQGTLDEQYF. The gene calls are TRBV5-4 and TRBJ2-7; D may be TRBD1 (6 bases). The V and J ends lost 5 bases and 5 bases respectively, with 20 bases between them. This CDR3 comprises 15 residues. CDR1 is SGHNT and CDR2 is YYREEE in the germline V gene (reference sequence).

The chain recombines TRBV7-9 with TRBJ2-7; D tentatively reads TRBD1 or TRBD2 (5 bases each). Trimming left V 5 bases short and J 0 bases short, with 8 bases between. Germline CDR1 is SEHNR and CDR2 is FQNEAQ (reference sequence). CDR3 length: 13 residues. The CDR3 nucleotides are TGTGCCAGCAGCACCGGGACCTCCTACGAGCAGTACTTC. Translation gives CASSTGTSYEQYF. The full variable domain, its missing parts supplied by reference TRBV7-9 and TRBJ2-7, is DTGVSQNPRHKITKRGQNVTFRCDPISEHNRLYWYRQTLGQGPEFLTYFQNEAQLEKSRLLSDRFSAERPKGSFSTLEIQRTEQGDSAMYLCASSTGTSYEQYFGPGTRLTVT.

This chain joins TRBV19 and TRBJ1-1; 7 nucleotides align to TRBD1. J was trimmed by 7 bases and V by 5 bases; bases with no gene match: 7. The CDR3 is made up of 13 amino acids. Germline V gene lookup returns CDR1 LNHDA and CDR2 SQIVND (reference sequence). The CDR3 region has the DNA TGTGCCAGTAGTCAAAGGGGGCCAGTTGAAGCTTTCTTT. Translating gives CASSQRGPVEAFF.

V usage is TRBV29-1 and J usage is TRBJ1-4; TRBD1 matches 8 bases. Germline CDR1 and CDR2: SQVTM and ANQGSEA. The CDR3 consists of 14 residues. Trimming took 6 bases from V and 8 from J; bases not matched to a gene: 11. The CDR3 region is CSVREGTGGEKLFF. CDR3 DNA: TGCAGCGTCCGAGAGGGGACAGGCGGCGAAAAACTGTTTTTT.

This clone was counted a single time. The gene calls are TRBV6-2 or TRBV6-3 and TRBJ2-3; TRBD2 matches 14 bases. Trimming took 0 bases from V and 0 from J; bases not matched to a gene: 2. In germline, CDR1 is MNHEY, CDR2 SVGEGT. This CDR3 comprises 18 residues. CDR3 sequence: CASSYSRTSGRSTDTQYF. DNA of the CDR3: TGTGCCAGCAGTTACTCTCGGACTAGCGGGAGGAGCACAGATACGCAGTATTTT.

This chain uses TRBV9 with TRBJ1-3; D is unresolved. The CDR3 spans 16 residues. Trimming took 0 bases from V and 0 from J, leaving 10 bases between them. The germline gives CDR1 SGDLS, CDR2 YYNGEE. CDR3 amino acids: CASSVALPSSGNTIYF. CDR3 DNA sequence: TGTGCCAGCAGCGTAGCTCTGCCCAGCTCTGGAAACACCATATATTTT.

This sequence joins TRBV4-3 and TRBJ1-2; 9 nucleotides match TRBD1. Per the germline V gene, CDR1 is LGHNA and CDR2 is YSLEER. CDR3 length: 14 residues. The V and J ends lost 2 bases and 7 bases, in that order; junction bases with no gene match: 5. In DNA form, the CDR3 reads TGCGCCAGCAGCCAACAGGACAGGGGCACTGGCTACACCTTC. Its translation: CASSQQDRGTGYTF.

The chain employs TRBV9 and TRBJ1-6; 9 positions agree with TRBD1. The germline V gene has CDR1 SGDLS and CDR2 YYNGEE. The trim removed 4 bases at V and 2 bases at J, leaving 7 bases unmatched. The CDR3 runs to 17 residues. Written as DNA, the CDR3 is TGTGCCAGCAGCCCTACAGGGGGCGCGACCTATAATTCACCCCTCCACTTT. It specifies CASSPTGGATYNSPLHF.

The rearrangement joins TRBV2 to TRBJ1-6; D gene uncertain. Germline V gives CDR1 SNHLY, CDR2 FYNNEI. This CDR3 contains 15 residues. V dropped 7 bases and J dropped 3 bases, with 13 bases sitting between them. The CDR3, as DNA: TGTGCCAGCAAATTTACATTCTTCTATAATTCACCCCTCCACTTT. Protein product: CASKFTFFYNSPLHF. Together with reference TRBV2 and TRBJ1-6, the CDR3 gives the full variable domain: EPEVTQTPSHQVTQMGQEVILRCVPISNHLYFYWYRQILGQKVEFLVSFYNNEISEKSEIFDDQFSVERPDGSNFTLKIRSTKLEDSAMYFCASKFTFFYNSPLHFGNGTRLTVT.

This sequence joins TRBV4-1 and TRBJ2-5, with 9 bases lining up with TRBD1. The junction had 10 bases not matched to a gene; V was cut back by 5 bases and J by 3 bases. Germline V gene data show CDR1 as MGHRA and CDR2 as YSYEKL. The CDR3 runs 16 residues. CDR3 nucleotides: TGCGCCAGCAGCAAGTTAATGGGACAGGGAGAAGAGACCCAGTACTTC. Translating gives CASSKLMGQGEETQYF.

The chain joins TRBV20-1 to TRBJ2-3; the match to TRBD2 covers 12 bases. J gave up 4 bases and V 6 bases, and 5 bases lay outside the gene matches. This CDR3 region has 14 residues. CDR1 and CDR2 (germline): DFQATT, SNEGSKA (reference sequence). The CDR3 sequence: CSASTSGRSDTQYF. DNA for the CDR3: TGCAGTGCAAGTACTAGCGGGAGGTCAGATACGCAGTATTTT.

This clone was seen once. The rearrangement joins TRBV5-1 to TRBJ1-6; 8 bases fit TRBD1. V dropped 4 bases and J dropped 0; count of bases not matched to a gene: 6. CDR3 length equals 17 residues. The germline V gene encodes CDR1 SGHRS and CDR2 YFSETQ. CDR3 sequence reads: CASSTGQVSSYNSPLHF. For the CDR3, the DNA is TGCGCCAGCAGCACGGGACAGGTCAGCTCCTATAATTCACCCCTCCACTTT.

The CDR3 DNA is TGTGCCAGCAGTGAGGAGTCGAACACTGAAGCTTTCTTT. Residues: CASSEESNTEAFF. The J gene is TRBJ1-1, the V gene TRBV6-4; no firm D call. V was pared by 3 bases and J by 1 base, with 6 bases between. Germline V lookup: CDR1 MRHNA, CDR2 SNTAGT. The CDR3 loop spans 13 amino acids.

This clone was detected once. The chain is built from TRBV6-4 and TRBJ1-1; 8 bases map to TRBD1. Germline CDR1 is MRHNA and CDR2 is SNTAGT. The length of the CDR3 is 14 residues. The J segment lost 5 bases and the V segment lost 7 bases, leaving 9 bases of the junction unmatched. CDR3 loop: CASNTDREGTEAFF. In DNA form, the CDR3 reads TGTGCCAGCAATACGGACAGGGAGGGAACTGAAGCTTTCTTT.

The chain links TRBV19 to TRBJ1-5; D is perhaps TRBD1 (5 bases). Germline values: CDR1 LNHDA, CDR2 SQIVND (reference sequence). The CDR3 is 13 amino acids. V lost 6 bases and J lost 7, with 13 bases in between. CDR3 sequence (DNA): TGTGCCAGTAGAGGGGAAGGCGACCAGCCCCAGCATTTT. This sequence encodes CASRGEGDQPQHF.